One sample yielded the 2 T cell receptor beta chains listed below, sequenced in a study of T cell responses to AZD1222 COVID-19 vaccine. Sequencing was performed with immunoSEQ multiplex PCR; in TCRdb, only in-frame clones are kept and a portion is missing. The sample includes roughly 130,000 clones, about 92% of them seen just once. The sample in question was peripheral blood, obtained on day 0 of AZD1222 vaccination. These receptors all come from an adult in good health.

The rearrangement links TRBV5-1 to TRBJ1-5; D gene ambiguous. The CDR3 is 16 residues long. Between the trimmed V and J ends, which lost 2 bases and 2 bases, there was a span of 14 bases. Germline CDR1 is SGHRS and CDR2 is YFSETQ. The CDR3 DNA reads TGCGCCAGCAGCTTCCGGCCCCTCGGGGGCAATCAGCCCCAGCATTTT. It yields the protein CASSFRPLGGNQPQHF.

V gene TRBV10-3 combines with J gene TRBJ2-3, with 11 bases identical to TRBD2. J was trimmed by 3 bases and V by 8 bases; bases with no gene match: 7. Germline CDR1 is ENHRY and CDR2 is SYGVKD. This CDR3 has 15 residues. CDR3 bases: TGTGCCATCGGGGTTAGCGGGGGGGCAACAGATACGCAGTATTTT. Translation: CAIGVSGGATDTQYF.